This TCR beta chain was sequenced during a study of CD4 and CD8 cells across lung adenocarcinoma regions. Donors had localized lung adenocarcinoma, a non-small cell lung cancer. TCRdb re-called the PCR reads through MiXCR, storing one row per CDR3 protein. The profile shows approximately 8,800 distinct CDR3 sequences, around half of them singletons. This receptor was obtained from a female donor with lung adenocarcinoma. The CD4 and CD8 labels of this study may be unreliable. Sequences were obtained from CD8+ T cells from the center of a lung tumor.

The CDR3 is CASSFYLGVTGKQFF. The CDR3 nucleotides read TGTGCCAGCAGCTTTTATCTGGGGGTTACCGGTAAGCAGTTTTTT. V is TRBV7-2 and J is TRBJ2-2; D could derive from TRBD1 or TRBD2 (5 bases each). CDR1 is SGHTA, CDR2 FQGNSA, per germline. V was clipped by 3 bases and J by 16 bases, with 24 bases between them. This CDR3 has 15 residues.